The 9 T cell receptor beta chains below all came from one sample that was sequenced in a study of cytomegalovirus exposure and HLA in healthy donors. The PCR contained 60 Vbeta and 13 Jbeta primers. Profiled with immunoSEQ multiplex PCR; TCRdb holds only in-frame clones, not every one. The sample carries roughly 240,000 clones, around 78% recorded once. Sequencing input: PBMCs. The receptors shown here come from a boy younger than 18 in good health and CMV-seronegative.

This chain links TRBV11-2 with TRBJ2-1; 7 bases line up with TRBD2. With 5 bases clipped from V and 7 bases from J, the junction kept 8 bases outside the gene matches. The CDR3 runs to 14 residues. CDR1 is SGHAT and CDR2 is FQNNGV in the germline V gene. The DNA for the CDR3 is TGTGCCAGCAGCGTGGACTGGGGGGGTAATGAGCAGTTCTTC. Its protein product is CASSVDWGGNEQFF.

This chain links TRBV4-1 with TRBJ1-5; TRBD1 matches at 7 bases. V was pared by 0 bases and J by 7 bases, with 6 bases of the junction left unmatched. The CDR3 length is 15 residues. Germline lookup yields CDR1 MGHRA and CDR2 YSYEKL. This CDR3 reads CASSQDGQGDQPQHF. The CDR3 DNA sequence: TGCGCCAGCAGCCAAGATGGGCAGGGGGACCAGCCCCAGCATTTT.

The chain combines TRBV2 with TRBJ2-3; TRBD2 agrees at 10 bases. Germline V gene lookup returns CDR1 SNHLY and CDR2 FYNNEI. This CDR3 spans 15 amino acids. Unmatched junction bases numbered 5, after V lost 6 bases and J lost 2 bases. The CDR3 sequence is CASSVAGGHTDTQYF. The DNA for the CDR3 is TGTGCCAGCAGCGTAGCGGGGGGCCACACAGATACGCAGTATTTT.

The V gene is TRBV19, the J gene TRBJ2-2; 7 nucleotides agree with TRBD2. With 10 bases clipped from V and 2 bases from J, the junction kept 10 bases outside the gene matches. The CDR3 has 15 residues. Germline V CDR1 and CDR2: LNHDA, SQIVND (reference sequence). The CDR3 coding sequence is TGTGCCACTTGCGGACTAGGAATAAACACCGGGGAGCTGTTTTTT. It specifies CATCGLGINTGELFF.

The chain joins TRBV5-1 to TRBJ2-1, with D perhaps matching TRBD2 (7 bases). CDR1 and CDR2 (germline): SGHRS, YFSETQ. The CDR3 totals 16 residues. Trimming pared 5 bases from V and 4 bases from J, leaving 19 bases between. The CDR3 reads CASSSEGGPLYNEQFF. For the CDR3, the DNA is TGCGCCAGCAGTTCGGAGGGGGGGCCTCTATACAATGAGCAGTTCTTC.

This clone is a singleton in its sample. The genes are TRBV13 and TRBJ1-2; D is uncertain. Germline V CDR1 and CDR2: PRHDT, FYEKMQ (reference sequence). The CDR3 has 12 residues. The V and J ends lost 2 bases and 3 bases respectively, with 4 bases between them. CDR3: CASSLRYYGYTF. The CDR3 DNA follows: TGTGCCAGCAGCTTACGTTACTATGGCTACACCTTC.

Written as DNA, the CDR3 is TGCGCCAGCAGCTTAATTAGCGGGGATGAGCAGTTCTTC. Its translation: CASSLISGDEQFF. The rearrangement joins TRBV4-1 to TRBJ2-1; TRBD2 aligns across 8 bases. Per the germline V gene, CDR1 is MGHRA and CDR2 is YSYEKL. V lost 5 bases, J lost 8 bases, and 5 bases stayed unmatched. The CDR3 sequence is 13 residues long.

This rearrangement joins TRBV5-6 to TRBJ2-1; the D gene is possibly TRBD1 (5 bases). The CDR3 spans 15 residues. Trimming left V 0 bases short and J 8 bases short, with 15 bases between. Germline V gene lookup returns CDR1 SGHDT and CDR2 YYEEEE. CDR3 in amino acids: CASSLAGRGIDEQFF. The CDR3 nucleotides are TGTGCCAGCAGCTTGGCAGGGCGTGGTATCGATGAGCAGTTCTTC.

V and J are TRBV6-5 and TRBJ1-2; D remains ambiguous. The CDR3 is made up of 13 amino acids. V lost 6 bases, J lost 6 bases, and 14 bases lay in between. Germline V CDR1 and CDR2: MNHEY, SVGAGI. CDR3 loop: CASSPLRGDGYTF. Here the CDR3 DNA reads TGTGCCAGCAGCCCCCTGCGGGGAGATGGCTACACCTTC.